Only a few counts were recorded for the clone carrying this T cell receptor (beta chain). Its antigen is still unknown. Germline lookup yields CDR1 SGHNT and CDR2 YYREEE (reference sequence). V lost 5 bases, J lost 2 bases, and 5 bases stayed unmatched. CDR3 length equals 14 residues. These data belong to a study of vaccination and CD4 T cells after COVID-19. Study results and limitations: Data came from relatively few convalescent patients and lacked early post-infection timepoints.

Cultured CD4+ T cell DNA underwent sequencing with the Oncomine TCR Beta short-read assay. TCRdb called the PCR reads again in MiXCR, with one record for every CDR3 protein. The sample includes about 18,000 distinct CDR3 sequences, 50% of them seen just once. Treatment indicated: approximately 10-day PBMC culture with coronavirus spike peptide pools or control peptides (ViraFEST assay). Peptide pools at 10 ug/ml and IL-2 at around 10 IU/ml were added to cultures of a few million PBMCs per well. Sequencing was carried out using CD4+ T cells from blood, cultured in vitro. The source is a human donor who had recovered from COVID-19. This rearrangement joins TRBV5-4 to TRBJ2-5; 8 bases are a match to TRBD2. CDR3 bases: TGTGCCAGCAGTCCAACTAGCGGACAAGAGACCCAGTACTTC. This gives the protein CASSPTSGQETQYF.